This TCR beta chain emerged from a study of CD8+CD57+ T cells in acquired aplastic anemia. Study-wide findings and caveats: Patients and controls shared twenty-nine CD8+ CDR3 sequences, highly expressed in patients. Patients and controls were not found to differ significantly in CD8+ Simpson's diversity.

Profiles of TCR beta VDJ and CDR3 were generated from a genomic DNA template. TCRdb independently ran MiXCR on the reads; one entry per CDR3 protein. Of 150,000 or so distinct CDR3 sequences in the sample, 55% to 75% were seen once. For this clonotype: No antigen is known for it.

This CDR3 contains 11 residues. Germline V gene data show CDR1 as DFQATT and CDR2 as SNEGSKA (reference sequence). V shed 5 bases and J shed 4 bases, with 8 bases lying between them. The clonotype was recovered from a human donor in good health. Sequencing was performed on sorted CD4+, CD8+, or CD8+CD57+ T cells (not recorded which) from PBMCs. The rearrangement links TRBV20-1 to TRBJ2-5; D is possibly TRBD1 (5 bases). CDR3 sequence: CSAGAGETQYF. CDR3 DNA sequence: TGCAGTGCTGGGGCCGGAGAGACCCAGTACTTC.